The table lists the clone carrying this T cell receptor (beta chain) with many counts. The antigen is not known. The data originate from a study of early T cells in non-severe SARS-CoV-2 infection. Whole-study context: The chains were unpaired, and the sequenced material was bulk RNA from unsorted whole blood.

There are 15 residues in the CDR3. J lost 12 bases, V lost 4 bases, and 12 bases had no gene match. Germline V gives CDR1 LNHDA, CDR2 SQIVND (reference sequence). Unique molecular identifiers were attached to individual cDNA molecules. TCRdb re-derived calls from the 5' RACE reads in MiXCR, one entry per CDR3 protein. The profile shows around 30,000 distinct CDR3 sequences, 5% to 7% of them singletons. Study results and limitations: Matching results from VDJdb favored anti-spike CD8 responses, leaving private and CD4 specificities undetected.

Material: whole blood. The source of this sequence is an adult who was a healthcare worker with PCR-confirmed SARS-CoV-2 infection or an uninfected control (not recorded which). The chain couples TRBV19 to TRBJ2-1, with 10 nucleotides matching TRBD2. The CDR3 DNA is TGTGCCAGTAGTAGACTAGCGGGCGGCACAATGAGGCAGTTCTTC. As protein: CASSRLAGGTMRQFF.